This TCR beta chain is drawn from a study of blood T cells in healthy people across ages. Study conclusions and caveats: Naive CD4+ cell counts and diversity both ran higher in long-lived than in aged donors.

Only a few counts were recorded for this clonotype. Its antigen is currently unknown. The second PCR ran roughly 6 to 11 cycles with a sample-barcoded 5' primer and J-beta primers. TCRdb re-analysed the 5' RACE reads in MiXCR, keeping a single row per CDR3 protein. Counted here are some 760,000 distinct CDR3 sequences, approximately 25% occurring once; the ten biggest clones make up 9% to 9.5%. Donors each provided roughly 9.6 milliliters of peripheral blood. Each sample provided at least 5 micrograms of extracted total RNA. The sample was also linked to a second study, of T cells of mothers and their children. That paper notes: Whether pairs are related or unrelated, thymic selection shapes their TCR recombination output in much the same way.

The source of this sequence is a boy between 10 and 17 years old in good health. Source material: blood.

Here the CDR3 reads CASTRGSPHEQYF. The CDR3 nucleotides read TGTGCCAGCACCAGGGGGTCTCCCCACGAGCAGTACTTC. The chain recombines TRBV28 with TRBJ2-7, with 7 bases matching TRBD1. Germline loops: CDR1 MDHEN, CDR2 SYDVKM. The CDR3 runs 13 residues. J was trimmed by 5 bases and V by 7 bases; bases with no gene match: 8. Drawing the rest from reference TRBV28 and TRBJ2-7, the complete variable domain is DVKVTQSSRYLVKRTGEKVFLECVQDMDHENMFWYRQDPGLGLRLIYFSYDVKMKEKGDIPEGYSVSREKKERFSLILESASTNQTSMYLCASTRGSPHEQYFGPGTRLTVT.